The clone carrying this T cell receptor (beta chain) has just one count. Its specificity is not known. Generated by immunoSEQ multiplex PCR, the TCRdb table keeps only in-frame clones and is missing some. The sample consists of 70,000 to 80,000 clones, 90% of them appearing once. Trimming removed 1 base from V and 3 bases from J, with 19 bases in between. Germline CDR1 and CDR2: LNHDA and SQIVND (reference sequence). This CDR3 region has 17 residues. The record originates from a study of T cell clones after liver transplantation. Overall study: Samples came pre-transplant, pre-randomization before withdrawal, and post-randomization after withdrawal ended.

Findings of the study overall: Graft donor-reactive T cells may have migrated into the graft rather than being deleted. These preliminary findings come from unstandardized post-transplant sampling times.

The TCR was taken from a human donor who received a liver transplant. The chain recombines TRBV19 with TRBJ2-7, with D maybe TRBD2 (6 bases). This specimen was CD4+ T cells from blood, taken before liver transplant. Here the CDR3 DNA reads TGTGCCAGTAGTATAGGCCCCCATAGCGGATTAGACTACGAGCAGTACTTC. This sequence encodes CASSIGPHSGLDYEQYF.